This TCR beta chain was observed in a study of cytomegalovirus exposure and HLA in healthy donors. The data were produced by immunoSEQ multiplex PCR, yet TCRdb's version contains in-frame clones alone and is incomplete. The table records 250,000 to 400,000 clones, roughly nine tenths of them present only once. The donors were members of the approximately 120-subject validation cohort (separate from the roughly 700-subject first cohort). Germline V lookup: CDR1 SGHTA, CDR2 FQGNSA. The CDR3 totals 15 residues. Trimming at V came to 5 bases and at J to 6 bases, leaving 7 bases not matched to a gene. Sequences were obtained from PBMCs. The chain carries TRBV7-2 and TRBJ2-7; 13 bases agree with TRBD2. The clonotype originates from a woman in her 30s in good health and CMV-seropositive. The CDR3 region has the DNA TGTGCCAGCAGCAAACTAGCGGGGGGGCCGAGCGAGCAGTACTTC. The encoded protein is CASSKLAGGPSEQYF.